This entry lists 13 T cell receptor beta chains sequenced from one sample in a study of T cells in Graves' hyperthyroidism and ophthalmopathy. TCR beta CDR3 region amplification was performed from RNA transcripts. A set of HTBI primers served as the primers for a first-round RT-PCR of the TCR CDR3. MiXCR was run by TCRdb on the multiplex PCR reads, yielding one entry per CDR3 protein. The sample has over 500,000 distinct CDR3 sequences, 17% seen once; the top ten hold 17%. Material: blood. The source of these receptors is a woman aged 18-29 years with Graves' ophthalmopathy.

This clonotype occurred many times. This chain uses TRBV3-1 with TRBJ2-1; weak D call: TRBD2 (6 bases). The CDR3 is made up of 18 amino acids. Trimming took off 0 bases at V and 3 bases at J, with 18 bases between the two ends. Per germline, CDR1 LGHDT and CDR2 YNNKEL (reference sequence). The CDR3 region has the DNA TGTGCCAGCAGCCAAGAGAGCAGCGGGTGGGGGGTCTACAATGAGCAGTTCTTC. This sequence encodes CASSQESSGWGVYNEQFF.

This clonotype was observed at least ten times. This chain links TRBV3-1 with TRBJ2-7, with unresolved D. Germline CDR1 and CDR2: LGHDT and YNNKEL (reference sequence). This CDR3 has 13 amino acids. Deletions cut 1 base from V and 8 bases from J, with 12 bases between. CDR3 nucleotide sequence: TGTGCCAGCAGCCAAGCCCTGACATCCCAGCAGTACTTC. Amino acid sequence: CASSQALTSQQYF.

The J gene is TRBJ1-2, the V gene TRBV30; TRBD1 matches at 8 bases. Germline assignment: CDR1 GTSNPN and CDR2 SVGIG (reference sequence). V dropped 3 bases and J dropped 4; count of bases not matched to a gene: 4. The CDR3 extends over 13 amino acids. The CDR3 nucleotides are TGTGCCTGGAGCCTGACAGGGGTCTATGGCTACACCTTC. It translates to CAWSLTGVYGYTF.

This clonotype occurred many times. The gene calls are TRBV10-2 and TRBJ1-1; D unresolved. Per germline, CDR1 WSHSY and CDR2 SAAADI. The CDR3 extends over 13 amino acids. Trimming removed 5 bases at V and 5 bases at J, with 12 bases between. The CDR3 sequence is CASSYSIGTEAFF. The CDR3 coding sequence is TGCGCCAGCAGTTATTCGATCGGTACTGAAGCTTTCTTT.

Details on this clonotype: This may arise from a read error, as a much more abundant clone is one base away. The conserved phenylalanine or tryptophan normally closing the CDR3 is absent here, so this likely arose from a read error. V usage is TRBV28 and J usage is TRBJ1-1; 8 positions agree with TRBD1. This CDR3 is built from 14 residues. V was pared by 5 bases and J by 3 bases, with 5 bases of the junction left unmatched. The V gene's germline CDR1 is MDHEN and CDR2 SYDVKM. The DNA of the CDR3 is TGTGCCAGCAGTCCTTCGGACAGGGACACTGAAGCTTTCTCT. Its translation: CASSPSDRDTEAFS.

This clonotype was picked up a small number of times. The chain combines TRBV27 with TRBJ1-6; weak D call: TRBD1 (6 bases). The CDR3 has 16 residues. With 0 bases removed from V and 1 base from J, the gap between germline ends came to 7 bases. In germline, CDR1 is MNHEY, CDR2 SMNVEV (reference sequence). The CDR3 reads CASSLSGGSYNSPLHF. CDR3 sequence (DNA): TGTGCCAGCAGTTTATCAGGGGGTTCCTATAATTCACCCCTCCACTTT.

This clonotype was counted a few times. The chain combines TRBV19 with TRBJ1-4; 8 bases line up with TRBD1. J was trimmed by 8 bases and V by 4 bases; bases with no gene match: 9. The CDR3 spans 15 residues. CDR1 is LNHDA and CDR2 is SQIVND in the germline V gene (reference sequence). This chain's CDR3 is CASSTRTGYEEKLFF. The CDR3 DNA reads as TGTGCCAGTAGTACCCGGACAGGGTACGAAGAAAAACTGTTTTTT.

This chain joins TRBV29-1 and TRBJ2-3; D is perhaps TRBD1 (6 bases). V was trimmed by 4 bases and J by 4 bases, leaving 12 bases between them. Germline values: CDR1 SQVTM, CDR2 ANQGSEA. The CDR3 extends over 13 amino acids. CDR3 in DNA: TGCAGCGTTGCAGTTCAGGGGCCAGATACGCAGTATTTT. Translating gives CSVAVQGPDTQYF.

The rearrangement links TRBV12-3 or TRBV12-4 to TRBJ2-7; D perhaps matches TRBD2 (6 bases). The length of the CDR3 is 13 residues. Trimming took 3 bases from V and 4 from J, leaving 10 bases between them. For the CDR3, the DNA is TGTGCCAGCAGTTTCGATCGGGAGTACGAGCAGTACTTC. Protein sequence: CASSFDREYEQYF.

This clonotype was counted ten times or more. The rearrangement uses TRBV30 and TRBJ1-1, with a tentative D call TRBD1 (6 bases). Between the trimmed V and J ends, which lost 5 bases and 4 bases, there was a span of 14 bases. Germline V gene lookup returns CDR1 GTSNPN and CDR2 SVGIG (reference sequence). CDR3 size: 13 residues. In DNA form, the CDR3 reads TGTGCCTGGGTGGGGGCTGTGGCCACTGAAGCTTTCTTT. Its translation: CAWVGAVATEAFF.

This clonotype was found many times. This chain uses TRBV7-2 with TRBJ2-3; D ambiguous. This CDR3 is built from 14 residues. V was clipped by 1 base and J by 2 bases, with 7 bases between them. Looked up from germline, CDR1 is SGHTA and CDR2 is FQGNSA. In DNA, the CDR3 is TGTGCCAGCAGCTTAGACAGAACCACAGATACGCAGTATTTT. This codes for CASSLDRTTDTQYF.

At least ten counts were recorded for this clonotype. The chain carries TRBV3-1 and TRBJ1-2; weak D call: TRBD1 (5 bases). There are 13 residues in the CDR3. Germline CDR1 LGHDT, CDR2 YNNKEL (reference sequence). The V end lost 1 base, the J end lost 4 bases, and 7 bases lay between the germline ends. For the CDR3, the DNA is TGTGCCAGCAGCCAAGGACAGTTCTATGGCTACACCTTC. Protein: CASSQGQFYGYTF.

This chain uses TRBV19 with TRBJ1-4; D unclear. V shed 5 bases and J shed 5 bases, with 12 bases lying between them. The CDR3 runs 14 residues. In germline, CDR1 is LNHDA, CDR2 SQIVND (reference sequence). This CDR3 is CASSVRAENEKLFF. The CDR3, as DNA: TGTGCCAGTAGTGTCCGGGCCGAGAATGAAAAACTGTTTTTT. Full variable domain (outside the CDR3, taken from reference TRBV19 and TRBJ1-4): DGGITQSPKYLFRKEGQNVTLSCEQNLNHDAMYWYRQDPGQGLRLIYYSQIVNDFQKGDIAEGYSVSREKKESFPLTVTSAQKNPTAFYLCASSVRAENEKLFFGSGTQLSVL.